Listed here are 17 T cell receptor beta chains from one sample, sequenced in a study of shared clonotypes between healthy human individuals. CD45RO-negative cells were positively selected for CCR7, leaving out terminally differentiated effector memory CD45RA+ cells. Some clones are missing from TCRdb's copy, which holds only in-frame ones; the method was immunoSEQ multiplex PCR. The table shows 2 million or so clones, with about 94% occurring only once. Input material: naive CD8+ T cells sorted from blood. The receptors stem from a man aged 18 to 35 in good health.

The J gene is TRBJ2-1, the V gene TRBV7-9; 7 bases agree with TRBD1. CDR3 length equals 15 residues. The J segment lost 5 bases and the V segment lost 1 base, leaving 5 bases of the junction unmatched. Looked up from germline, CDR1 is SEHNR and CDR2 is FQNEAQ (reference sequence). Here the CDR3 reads CASSLGDSYHNEQFF. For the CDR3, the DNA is TGTGCCAGCAGCTTAGGGGACAGTTATCACAATGAGCAGTTCTTC.

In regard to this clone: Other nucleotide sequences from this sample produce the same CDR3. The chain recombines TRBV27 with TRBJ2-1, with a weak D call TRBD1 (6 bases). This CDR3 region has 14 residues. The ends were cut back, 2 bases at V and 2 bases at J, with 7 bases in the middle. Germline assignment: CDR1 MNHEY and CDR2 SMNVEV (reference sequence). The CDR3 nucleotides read TGTGCCAGCAGTTTAACAGGGCCCTACAATGAGCAGTTCTTC. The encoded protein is CASSLTGPYNEQFF.

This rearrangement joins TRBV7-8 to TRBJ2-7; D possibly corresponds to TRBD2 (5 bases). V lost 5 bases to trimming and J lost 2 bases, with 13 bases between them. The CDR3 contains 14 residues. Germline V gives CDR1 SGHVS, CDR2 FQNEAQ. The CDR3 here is CASSDTRGPYEQYF. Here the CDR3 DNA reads TGTGCCAGCAGCGACACTCGGGGTCCCTACGAGCAGTACTTC.

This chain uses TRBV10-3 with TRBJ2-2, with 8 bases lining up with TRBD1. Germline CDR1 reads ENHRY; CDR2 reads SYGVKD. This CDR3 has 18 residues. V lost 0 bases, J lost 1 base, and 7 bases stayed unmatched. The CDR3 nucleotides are TGTGCCATCAGTGAGTCCGTTCAGGGGGCCATGAACACCGGGGAGCTGTTTTTT. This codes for CAISESVQGAMNTGELFF.

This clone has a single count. CDR3 loop: CASSWAFMTYEQYF. The DNA of the CDR3 is TGTGCCAGCAGTTGGGCATTTATGACCTACGAGCAGTACTTC. The chain combines TRBV6-1 with TRBJ2-7, with D hard to call. The CDR3 length is 14 residues. Trimming pared 5 bases from V and 2 bases from J, leaving 13 bases between. Germline V CDR1 and CDR2: MNHNS, SASEGT.

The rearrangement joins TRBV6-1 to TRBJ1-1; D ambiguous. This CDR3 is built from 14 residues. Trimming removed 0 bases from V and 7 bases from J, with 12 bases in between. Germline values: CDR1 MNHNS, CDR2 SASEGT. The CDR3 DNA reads TGTGCCAGCAGTGAAGCGAGATTAGTCGATGAAGCTTTCTTT. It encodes CASSEARLVDEAFF.

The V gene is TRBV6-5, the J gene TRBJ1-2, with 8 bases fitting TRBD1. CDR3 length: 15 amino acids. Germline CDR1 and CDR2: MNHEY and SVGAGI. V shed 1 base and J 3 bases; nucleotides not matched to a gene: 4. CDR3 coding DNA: TGTGCCAGCAGTTACTGGGGACAGGACGACTATGGCTACACCTTC. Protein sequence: CASSYWGQDDYGYTF.

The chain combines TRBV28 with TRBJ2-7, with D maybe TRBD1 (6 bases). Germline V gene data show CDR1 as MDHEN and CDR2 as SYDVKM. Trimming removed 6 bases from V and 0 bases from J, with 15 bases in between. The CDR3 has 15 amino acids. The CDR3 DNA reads TGTGCCAGCAGGTTCCGTCAGGGGCCCTCCTACGAGCAGTACTTC. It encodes CASRFRQGPSYEQYF. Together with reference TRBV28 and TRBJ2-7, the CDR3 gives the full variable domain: DVKVTQSSRYLVKRTGEKVFLECVQDMDHENMFWYRQDPGLGLRLIYFSYDVKMKEKGDIPEGYSVSREKKERFSLILESASTNQTSMYLCASRFRQGPSYEQYFGPGTRLTVT.

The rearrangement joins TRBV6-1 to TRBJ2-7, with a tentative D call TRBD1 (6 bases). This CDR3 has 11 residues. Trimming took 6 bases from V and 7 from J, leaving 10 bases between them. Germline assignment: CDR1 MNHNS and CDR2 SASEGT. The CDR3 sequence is CASRTGLEQYF. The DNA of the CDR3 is TGTGCCAGCAGGACAGGCCTAGAGCAGTACTTC.

The DNA of the CDR3 is TGTGCCAGCAGCCCCTCCACAGTCACAGATACGCAGTATTTT. Translation: CASSPSTVTDTQYF. This rearrangement joins TRBV7-9 to TRBJ2-3; D is unclear. This CDR3 has 14 amino acids. Germline values: CDR1 SEHNR, CDR2 FQNEAQ (reference sequence). V was trimmed by 5 bases and J by 2 bases, leaving 11 bases between them.

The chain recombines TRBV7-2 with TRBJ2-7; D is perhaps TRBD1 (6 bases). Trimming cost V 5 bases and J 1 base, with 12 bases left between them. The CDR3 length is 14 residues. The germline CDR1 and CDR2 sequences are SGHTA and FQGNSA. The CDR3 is CASSHSGQSYEQYF. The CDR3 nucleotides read TGTGCCAGCAGCCACTCGGGACAATCCTACGAGCAGTACTTC.

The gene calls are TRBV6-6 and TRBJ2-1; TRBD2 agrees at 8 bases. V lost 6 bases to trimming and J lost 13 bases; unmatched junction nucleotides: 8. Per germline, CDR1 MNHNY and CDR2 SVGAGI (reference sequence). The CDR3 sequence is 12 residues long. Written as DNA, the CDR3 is TGTGCCAGCAGCCTCGGGACTAGTTTTCAGTTCTTC. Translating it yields CASSLGTSFQFF.

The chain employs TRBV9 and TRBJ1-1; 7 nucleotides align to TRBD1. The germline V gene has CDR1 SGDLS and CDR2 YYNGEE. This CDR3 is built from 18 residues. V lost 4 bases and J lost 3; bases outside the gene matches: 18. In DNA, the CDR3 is TGTGCCAGCAGCACTCCCGGGACAGCCCTTAAGTTGGACACTGAAGCTTTCTTT. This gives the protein CASSTPGTALKLDTEAFF.

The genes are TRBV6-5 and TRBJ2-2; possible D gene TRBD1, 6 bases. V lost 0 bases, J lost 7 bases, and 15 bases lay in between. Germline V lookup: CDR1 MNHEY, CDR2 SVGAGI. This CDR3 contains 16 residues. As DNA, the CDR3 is TGTGCCAGCAGTTACTCTACAGGGCTGTCAGGCGGGGAGCTGTTTTTT. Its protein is CASSYSTGLSGGELFF.

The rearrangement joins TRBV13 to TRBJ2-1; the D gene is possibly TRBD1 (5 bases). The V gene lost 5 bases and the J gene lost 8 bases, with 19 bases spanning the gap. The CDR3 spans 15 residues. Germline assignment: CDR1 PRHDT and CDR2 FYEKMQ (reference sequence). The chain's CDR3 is CASSQTGQGLDEQFF. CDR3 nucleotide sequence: TGTGCCAGCAGCCAAACGGGCCAGGGTCTCGATGAGCAGTTCTTC.

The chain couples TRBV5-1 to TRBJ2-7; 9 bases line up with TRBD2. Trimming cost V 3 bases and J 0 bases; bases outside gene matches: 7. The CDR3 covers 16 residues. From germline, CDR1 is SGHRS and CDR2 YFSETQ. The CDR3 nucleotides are TGCGCCAGCAGCTGGGCTAGCGGGATACTCTCCTACGAGCAGTACTTC. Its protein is CASSWASGILSYEQYF.

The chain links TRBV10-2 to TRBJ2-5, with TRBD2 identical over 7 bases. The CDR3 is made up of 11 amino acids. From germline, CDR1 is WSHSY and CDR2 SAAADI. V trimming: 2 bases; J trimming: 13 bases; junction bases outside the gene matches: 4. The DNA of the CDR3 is TGCGCCAGCAGTGAGGGGGGGGAGTTGTACTTC. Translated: CASSEGGELYF.